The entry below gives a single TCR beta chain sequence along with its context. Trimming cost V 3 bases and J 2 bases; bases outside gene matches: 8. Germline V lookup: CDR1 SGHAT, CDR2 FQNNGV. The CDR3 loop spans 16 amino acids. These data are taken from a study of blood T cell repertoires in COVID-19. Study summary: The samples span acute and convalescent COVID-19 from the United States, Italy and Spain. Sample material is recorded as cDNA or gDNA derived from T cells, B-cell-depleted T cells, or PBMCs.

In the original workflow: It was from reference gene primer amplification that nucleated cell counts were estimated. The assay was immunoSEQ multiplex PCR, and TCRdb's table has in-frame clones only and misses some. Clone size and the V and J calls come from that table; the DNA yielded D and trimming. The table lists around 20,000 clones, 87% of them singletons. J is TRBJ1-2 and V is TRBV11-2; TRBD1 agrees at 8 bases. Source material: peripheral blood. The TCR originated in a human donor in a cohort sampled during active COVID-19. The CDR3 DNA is TGTGCCAGCAGCTTCTTTCAGGGGGCGTCGAACTATGGCTACACCTTC. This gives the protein CASSFFQGASNYGYTF.